Only a few counts were recorded for the clone carrying this TCR beta chain. Its antigen is as yet unknown. Isolated RNA was reverse transcribed in full, so expressed TCRB transcripts were sequenced. TCRdb's copy holds only in-frame clones and misses some; the assay was immunoSEQ multiplex PCR. Of about 390,000 clones in the sample, roughly 9.8% are singletons; the top ten hold about 0.64%. These data belong to a study of beta chain features in type 1 diabetes. Looking at the study overall: The number of sorted cells examined across all samples was approximately 100 million.

Trimming cost V 3 bases and J 4 bases; bases outside gene matches: 5. Germline-derived CDR1 and CDR2 are SGDLS and YYNGEE. This CDR3 has 15 residues. Study-level findings and limits: Within each of all four CD4+ subsets, Type 1 diabetes patients had TCRB CDR3s that were moderately but significantly shorter.

The J gene is TRBJ2-1, the V gene TRBV9, with 9 positions matching TRBD1. Source material: central memory CD4+ T cells from blood. The TCR sequence derives from a man in his thirties or forties with type 1 diabetes. The CDR3 region is CASSARDRAYNEQFF. The CDR3 DNA is TGTGCCAGCAGCGCCCGGGACAGGGCGTACAATGAGCAGTTCTTC.